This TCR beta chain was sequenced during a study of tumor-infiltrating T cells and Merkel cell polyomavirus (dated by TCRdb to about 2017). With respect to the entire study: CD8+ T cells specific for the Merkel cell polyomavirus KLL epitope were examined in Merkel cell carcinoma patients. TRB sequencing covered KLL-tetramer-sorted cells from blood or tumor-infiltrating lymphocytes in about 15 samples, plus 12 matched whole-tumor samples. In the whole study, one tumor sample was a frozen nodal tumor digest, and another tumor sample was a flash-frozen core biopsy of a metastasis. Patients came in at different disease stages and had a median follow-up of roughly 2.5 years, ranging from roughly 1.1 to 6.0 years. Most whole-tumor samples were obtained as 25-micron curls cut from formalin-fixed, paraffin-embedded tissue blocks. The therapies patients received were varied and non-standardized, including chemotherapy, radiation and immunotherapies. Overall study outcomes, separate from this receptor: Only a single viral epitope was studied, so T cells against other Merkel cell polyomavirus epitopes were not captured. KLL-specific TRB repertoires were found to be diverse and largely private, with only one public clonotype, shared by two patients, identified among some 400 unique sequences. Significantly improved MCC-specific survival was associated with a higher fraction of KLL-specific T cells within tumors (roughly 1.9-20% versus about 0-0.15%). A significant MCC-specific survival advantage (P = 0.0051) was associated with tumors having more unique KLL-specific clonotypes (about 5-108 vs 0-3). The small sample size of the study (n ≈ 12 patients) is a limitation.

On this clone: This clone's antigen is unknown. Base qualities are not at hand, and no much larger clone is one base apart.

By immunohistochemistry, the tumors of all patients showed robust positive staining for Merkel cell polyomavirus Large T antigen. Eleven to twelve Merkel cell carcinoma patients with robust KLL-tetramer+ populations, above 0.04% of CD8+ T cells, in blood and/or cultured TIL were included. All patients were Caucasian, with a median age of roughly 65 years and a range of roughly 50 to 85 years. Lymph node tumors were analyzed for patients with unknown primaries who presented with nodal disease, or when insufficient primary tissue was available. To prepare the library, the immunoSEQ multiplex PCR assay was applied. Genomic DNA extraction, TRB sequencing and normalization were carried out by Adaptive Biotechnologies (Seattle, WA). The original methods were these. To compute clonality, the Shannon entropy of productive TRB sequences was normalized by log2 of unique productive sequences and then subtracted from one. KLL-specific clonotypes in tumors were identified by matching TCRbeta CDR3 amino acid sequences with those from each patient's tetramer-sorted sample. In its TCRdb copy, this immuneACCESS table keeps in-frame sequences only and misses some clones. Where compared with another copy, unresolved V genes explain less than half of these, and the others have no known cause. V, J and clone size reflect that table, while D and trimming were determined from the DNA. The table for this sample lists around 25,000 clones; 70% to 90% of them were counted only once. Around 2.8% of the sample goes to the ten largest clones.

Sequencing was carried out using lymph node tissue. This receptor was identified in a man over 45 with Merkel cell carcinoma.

The nucleotides read TGCGCCAGCAGCTTGGTAGAGAACACCGGGGAGCTGTTTTTT. Translated, it reads CASSLVENTGELFF. The sequence joins TRBV5-1 to TRBJ2-2; a confident D gene designation cannot be given. V and J lose 0 bases and 1 base, and a span of 4 bases separates them. The CDR3 starts with the cysteine, ends with the phenylalanine, and has 14 residues. Kept here is only the CDR3 DNA, which spans 42 bases and is read in frame from base 1. CDR1 and CDR2 (SGHRS, YFSETQ) derive from the germline V gene. Outside the CDR3, residues come from the reference TRBV5-1 and TRBJ2-2 proteins, so the full variable domain is: KAGVTQTPRYLIKTRGQQVTLSCSPISGHRSVSWYQQTPGQGLQFLFEYFSETQRNKGNFPGRFSGRQFSNSRSEMNVSTLELGDSALYLCASSLVENTGELFFGEGSRLTVL.